The rows below give T cell receptor beta chains drawn from one sample of a study of high-grade serous ovarian cancer treatment subgroups. TCRdb keeps only in-frame clones here, not all; method: immunoSEQ multiplex PCR. The sample has roughly 4,000 clones; 60% to 80% are singletons. The sequenced material came from tumor tissue. The receptor source for this set is a human donor with high-grade serous ovarian cancer. Both conserved end residues are part of each CDR3. A D gene is named only where the DNA matches it firmly.

j_gene: TRBJ1-2; d_gene: .; v_gene: TRBV10-3; CDR3nt: TGTGCCAGCAGTCTGACGGGGGGCTCCGGGGAGGGCTACACCTTC; CDR3aa: CASSLTGGSGEGYTF
j_gene: TRBJ1-6; d_gene: .; v_gene: TRBV6-5; CDR3nt: TGTGCCAGCAGTTACGCCCCAAATTCACCCCTCCACTTT; CDR3aa: CASSYAPNSPLHF
j_gene: TRBJ2-5; d_gene: TRBD2; v_gene: TRBV11-2; CDR3nt: TGTGCCAGCAGCTTATGGCGGGGGGAGACCCAGTACTTC; CDR3aa: CASSLWRGETQYF
j_gene: TRBJ2-3; d_gene: .; v_gene: TRBV7-9; CDR3nt: TGTGCCAGCACCCCTAGTGCCAGCACAGATACGCAGTATTTT; CDR3aa: CASTPSASTDTQYF
j_gene: TRBJ2-1; d_gene: .; v_gene: TRBV15; CDR3nt: TGTGCCACCAGCAGATCCCTAGTAAGGAATGAGCAGTTCTTC; CDR3aa: CATSRSLVRNEQFF
j_gene: TRBJ1-2; d_gene: .; v_gene: TRBV7-3; CDR3nt: TGTGCCAGCAGCCCCGGGACTGCTGTCTATGGCTACACCTTC; CDR3aa: CASSPGTAVYGYTF
j_gene: TRBJ2-1; d_gene: .; v_gene: TRBV10-3; CDR3nt: TGTGCCATCAGTGAGGGGGAGGCGAGAGAGCAGTTCTTC; CDR3aa: CAISEGEAREQFF
j_gene: TRBJ1-1; d_gene: .; v_gene: TRBV5-1; CDR3nt: TGCGCCAGCAGCTTATTACAGAGTAACACTGAAGCTTTCTTT; CDR3aa: CASSLLQSNTEAFF
j_gene: TRBJ2-1; d_gene: .; v_gene: TRBV6-1; CDR3nt: TGTGCCAGCAAGGTAGATACCTACAATGAGCAGTTCTTC; CDR3aa: CASKVDTYNEQFF
j_gene: TRBJ1-1; d_gene: .; v_gene: TRBV27; CDR3nt: TGTGCCAGCAGTCCCTTAGGGGCAGGGCTGACTGAAGCTTTCTTT; CDR3aa: CASSPLGAGLTEAFF
j_gene: TRBJ2-7; d_gene: TRBD1; v_gene: TRBV5-1; CDR3nt: TGCGCCAGCAGCTTAATGACAGGGGCCTGGGACGAGCAGTACTTC; CDR3aa: CASSLMTGAWDEQYF
j_gene: TRBJ1-1; d_gene: TRBD1; v_gene: TRBV13; CDR3nt: TGTGCCAGCAGCTTTCGAGACAGGGCTGAAGCTTTCTTT; CDR3aa: CASSFRDRAEAFF
j_gene: TRBJ1-6; d_gene: TRBD1; v_gene: TRBV6-6; CDR3nt: TGTGCCAGCAGCCGAGGAGGGGGCGGGTCACCCCTCCACTTT; CDR3aa: CASSRGGGGSPLHF
j_gene: TRBJ2-3; d_gene: .; v_gene: TRBV7-3; CDR3nt: TGTGCCAGCAGCTCAAGGAGCGGGGATACGCAGTATTTT; CDR3aa: CASSSRSGDTQYF
j_gene: TRBJ1-2; d_gene: TRBD1; v_gene: TRBV4-3; CDR3nt: TGCGCCAGCAGCCCAAGCGGGGCAGGGGGCGGCTATGGCTACACCTTC; CDR3aa: CASSPSGAGGGYGYTF